The sequence of this TCR beta chain was determined in a study of blood T cell repertoires in COVID-19. In the authors' methods: Cell counts per sample came from amplifying reference gene primers. Produced via immunoSEQ multiplex PCR; TCRdb's table is partial and in-frame only. Clone size and V and J calls were adopted from that table, with D and trimming inferred from the DNA. The top ten hold about an eighth of the sample, which has tens of thousands of clones, approximately 80% seen once. The CDR3 is made up of 15 amino acids. V was cut by 6 bases and J by 5 bases, with 17 bases left in between. The germline gives CDR1 LNHDA, CDR2 SQIVND (reference sequence).

The V gene is TRBV19, the J gene TRBJ1-5; possible D gene TRBD1, 6 bases. The sample comprised peripheral blood. The receptor was derived from a human donor in a cohort sampled during active COVID-19. Here the CDR3 reads CASSLRGQSDQPQHF. CDR3 sequence (DNA): TGTGCCAGTAGCCTCCGCGGACAGTCGGATCAGCCCCAGCATTTT.